This TCR beta chain was found in a study of T and B cells in COVID-19 patients. The overall study: Active-infection patients were older, median roughly 65 years, than recovered patients, median 34 years. Of some 20 active-infection patients, approximately 18 carried comorbidities linked to unfavorable COVID-19 outcome. Study-wide findings and caveats: Of about 2,400 TCR clusters found only in the recovered cohort, 31 had low generation probability.

The CDR3 contains 12 residues. Per the germline V gene, CDR1 is SQVTM and CDR2 is ANQGSEA. V lost 5 bases to trimming and J lost 3 bases, with 9 bases between them. From blood, roughly 220-550 ng of genomic DNA served as TRB template. TRB rearrangements were amplified by multiplex PCR with BIOMED2 TRB-A/B primers. TCRdb re-derived calls from the multiplex PCR reads in MiXCR, one entry per CDR3 protein. The table has roughly 9,000 distinct CDR3 sequences, approximately 27% seen once. This clonotype is labeled medium-sized. What it binds is unknown. J is TRBJ2-3 and V is TRBV29-1; D possibly corresponds to TRBD1 (6 bases). This sequence was found in a human donor who had recovered from COVID-19. Material: blood. The CDR3 protein is CSVLTGTDTQYF. The DNA for the CDR3 is TGCAGCGTTTTGACAGGAACAGATACGCAGTATTTT.